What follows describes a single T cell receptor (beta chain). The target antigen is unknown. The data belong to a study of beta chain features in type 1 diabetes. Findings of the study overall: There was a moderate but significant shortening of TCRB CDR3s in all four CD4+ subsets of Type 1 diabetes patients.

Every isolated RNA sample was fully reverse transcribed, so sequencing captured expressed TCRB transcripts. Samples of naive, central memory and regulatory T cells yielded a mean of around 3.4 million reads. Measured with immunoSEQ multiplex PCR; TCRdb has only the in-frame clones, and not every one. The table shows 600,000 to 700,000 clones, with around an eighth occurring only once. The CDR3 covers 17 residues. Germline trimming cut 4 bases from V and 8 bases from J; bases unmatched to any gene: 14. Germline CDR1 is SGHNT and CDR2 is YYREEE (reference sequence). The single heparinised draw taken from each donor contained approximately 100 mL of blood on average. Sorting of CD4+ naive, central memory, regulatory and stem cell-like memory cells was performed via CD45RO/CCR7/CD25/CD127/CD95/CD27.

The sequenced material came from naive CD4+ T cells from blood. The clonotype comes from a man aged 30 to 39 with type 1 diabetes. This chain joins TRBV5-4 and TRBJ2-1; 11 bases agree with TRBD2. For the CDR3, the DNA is TGTGCCAGCAGCCCAGCTCCTAGCGGGGGGCTTCATGATGAGCAGTTCTTC. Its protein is CASSPAPSGGLHDEQFF.